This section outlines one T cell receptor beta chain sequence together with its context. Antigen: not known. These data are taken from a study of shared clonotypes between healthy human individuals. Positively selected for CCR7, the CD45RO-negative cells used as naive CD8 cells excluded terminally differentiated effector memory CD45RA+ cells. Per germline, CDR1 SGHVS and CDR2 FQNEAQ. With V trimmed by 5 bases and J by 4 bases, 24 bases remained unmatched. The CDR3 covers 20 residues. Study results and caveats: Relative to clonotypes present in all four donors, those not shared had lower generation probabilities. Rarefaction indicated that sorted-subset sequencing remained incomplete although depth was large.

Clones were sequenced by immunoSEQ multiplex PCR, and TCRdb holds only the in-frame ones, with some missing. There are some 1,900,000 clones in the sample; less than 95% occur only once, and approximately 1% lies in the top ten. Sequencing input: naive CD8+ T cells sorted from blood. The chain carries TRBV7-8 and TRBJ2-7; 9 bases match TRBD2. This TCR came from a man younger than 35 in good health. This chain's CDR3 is CASSTPRQRTSGSGWYEQYF. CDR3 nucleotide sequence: TGTGCCAGCAGCACTCCCCGACAGAGAACTAGCGGGTCAGGTTGGTACGAGCAGTACTTC.